This TCR beta chain is from a study of T cell changes during pregnancy in multiple sclerosis. CDR1 LGHNA and CDR2 YSLEER come from the germline V gene. V lost 3 bases to trimming and J lost 0 bases; unmatched junction nucleotides: 2. The CDR3 covers 16 residues. Sequenced by immunoSEQ multiplex PCR; TCRdb stores in-frame clones only, minus some. The sample gives roughly 59,000 clones, 90% to 95% of which show up once; 3.2% is in the top ten. V and J are TRBV4-3 and TRBJ2-3; 11 bases align to TRBD2. This TCR was sampled from a female donor with multiple sclerosis, enrolled in a pregnancy study. The sequences come from CD8+ T cells from peripheral blood mononuclear cells, collected in the second trimester of pregnancy. DNA for the CDR3: TGCGCCAGCAGCCAGGGACTAGCGGAGAGCACAGATACGCAGTATTTT. Encoded protein: CASSQGLAESTDTQYF.